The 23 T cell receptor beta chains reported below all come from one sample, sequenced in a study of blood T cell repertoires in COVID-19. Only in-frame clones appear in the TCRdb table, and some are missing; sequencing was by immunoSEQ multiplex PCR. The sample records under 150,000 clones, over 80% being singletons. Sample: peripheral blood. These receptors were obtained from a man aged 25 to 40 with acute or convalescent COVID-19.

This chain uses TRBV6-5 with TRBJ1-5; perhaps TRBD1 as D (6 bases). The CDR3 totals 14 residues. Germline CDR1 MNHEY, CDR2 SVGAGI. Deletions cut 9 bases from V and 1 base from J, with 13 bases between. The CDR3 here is CASNLGQSNQPQHF. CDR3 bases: TGTGCCAGTAACCTGGGACAAAGCAATCAGCCCCAGCATTTT.

The CDR3 DNA is TGTGCCAGCCAAACCTCAGGACAGGGTGATCAGCCCCAGCATTTT. Its translation: CASQTSGQGDQPQHF. The chain combines TRBV28 with TRBJ1-5, with 8 bases that match TRBD1. V lost 8 bases to trimming and J lost 5 bases; unmatched junction nucleotides: 11. The CDR3 extends over 15 amino acids. Germline V gives CDR1 MDHEN, CDR2 SYDVKM.

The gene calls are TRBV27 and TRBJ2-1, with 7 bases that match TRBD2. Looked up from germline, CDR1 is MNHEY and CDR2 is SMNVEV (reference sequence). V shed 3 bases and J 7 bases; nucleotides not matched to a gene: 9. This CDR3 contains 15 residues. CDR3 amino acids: CASSLTATSPNEQFF. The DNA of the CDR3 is TGTGCCAGCAGTTTGACGGCGACTAGCCCGAATGAGCAGTTCTTC.

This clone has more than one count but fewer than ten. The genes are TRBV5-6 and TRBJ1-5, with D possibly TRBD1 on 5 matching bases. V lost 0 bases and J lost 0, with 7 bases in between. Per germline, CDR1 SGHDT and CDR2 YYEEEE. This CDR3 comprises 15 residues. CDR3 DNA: TGTGCCAGCAGCTTGGATGGGGCTAGCAATCAGCCCCAGCATTTT. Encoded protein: CASSLDGASNQPQHF.

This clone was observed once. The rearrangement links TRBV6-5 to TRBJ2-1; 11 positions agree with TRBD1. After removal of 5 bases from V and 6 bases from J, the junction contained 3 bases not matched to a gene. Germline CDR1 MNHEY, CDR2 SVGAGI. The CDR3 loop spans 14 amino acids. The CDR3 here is CASSRTGGPNEQFF. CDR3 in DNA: TGTGCCAGCAGTCGGACAGGGGGCCCCAATGAGCAGTTCTTC.

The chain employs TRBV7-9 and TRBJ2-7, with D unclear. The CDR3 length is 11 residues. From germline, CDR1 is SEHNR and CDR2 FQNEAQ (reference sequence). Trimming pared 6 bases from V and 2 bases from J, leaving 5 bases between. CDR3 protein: CASSRAYEQYF. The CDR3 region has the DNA TGTGCCAGCAGTCGAGCCTACGAGCAGTACTTC.

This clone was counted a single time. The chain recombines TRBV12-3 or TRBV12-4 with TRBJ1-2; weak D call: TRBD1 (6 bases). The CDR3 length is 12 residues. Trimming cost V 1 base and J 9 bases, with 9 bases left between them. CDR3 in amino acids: CASSLEGDRYTF. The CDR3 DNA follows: TGTGCCAGCAGTTTAGAGGGGGATCGCTACACCTTC.

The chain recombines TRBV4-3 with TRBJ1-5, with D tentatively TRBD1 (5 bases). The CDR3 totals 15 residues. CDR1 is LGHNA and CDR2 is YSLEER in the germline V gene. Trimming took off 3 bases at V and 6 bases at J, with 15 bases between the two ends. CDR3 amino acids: CASSQGVGGVQPQHF. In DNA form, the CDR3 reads TGCGCCAGCAGCCAGGGGGTGGGGGGGGTTCAGCCCCAGCATTTT.

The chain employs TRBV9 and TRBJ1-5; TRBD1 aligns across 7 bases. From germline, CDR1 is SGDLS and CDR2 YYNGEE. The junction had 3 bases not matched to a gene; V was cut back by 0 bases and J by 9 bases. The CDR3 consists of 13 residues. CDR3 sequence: CASSVGQGGPQHF. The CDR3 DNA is TGTGCCAGCAGCGTAGGACAGGGAGGGCCCCAGCATTTT. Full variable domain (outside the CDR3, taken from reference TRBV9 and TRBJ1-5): DSGVTQTPKHLITATGQRVTLRCSPRSGDLSVYWYQQSLDQGLQFLIQYYNGEERAKGNILERFSAQQFPDLHSELNLSSLELGDSALYFCASSVGQGGPQHFGDGTRLSIL.

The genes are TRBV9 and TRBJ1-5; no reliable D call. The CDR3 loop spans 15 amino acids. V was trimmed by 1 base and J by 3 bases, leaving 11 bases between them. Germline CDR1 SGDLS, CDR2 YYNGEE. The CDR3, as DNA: TGTGCCAGCAGCGTAAGTTTCTCCTACAATCAGCCCCAGCATTTT. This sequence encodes CASSVSFSYNQPQHF.

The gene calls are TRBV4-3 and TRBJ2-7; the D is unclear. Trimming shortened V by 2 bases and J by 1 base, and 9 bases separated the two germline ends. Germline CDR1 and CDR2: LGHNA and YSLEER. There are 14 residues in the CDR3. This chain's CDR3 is CASSQSIASYEQYF. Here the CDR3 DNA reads TGCGCCAGCAGCCAATCTATAGCATCCTACGAGCAGTACTTC.

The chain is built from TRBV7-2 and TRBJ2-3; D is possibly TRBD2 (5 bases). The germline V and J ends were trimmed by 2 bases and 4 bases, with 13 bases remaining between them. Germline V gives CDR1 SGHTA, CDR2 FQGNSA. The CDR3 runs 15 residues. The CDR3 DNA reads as TGTGCCAGCAGCTTAAGGTGGACTGGCCCAGATACGCAGTATTTT. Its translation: CASSLRWTGPDTQYF.

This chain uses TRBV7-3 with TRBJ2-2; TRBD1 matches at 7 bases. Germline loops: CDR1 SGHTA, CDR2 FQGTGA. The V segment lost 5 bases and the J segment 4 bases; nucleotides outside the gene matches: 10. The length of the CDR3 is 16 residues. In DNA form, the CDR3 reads TGTGCCAGCAGCCCGACAGGGTCGGTCCCCACCGGGGAGCTGTTTTTT. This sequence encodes CASSPTGSVPTGELFF. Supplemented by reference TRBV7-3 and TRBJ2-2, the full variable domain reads GAGVSQTPSNKVTEKGKYVELRCDPISGHTALYWYRQSLGQGPEFLIYFQGTGAADDSGLPNDRFFAVRPEGSVSTLKIQRTERGDSAVYLCASSPTGSVPTGELFFGEGSRLTVL.

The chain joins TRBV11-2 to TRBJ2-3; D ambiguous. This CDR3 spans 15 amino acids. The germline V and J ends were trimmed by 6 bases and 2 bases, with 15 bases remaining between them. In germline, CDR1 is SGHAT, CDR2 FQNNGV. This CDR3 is CASSSTTVNTDTQYF. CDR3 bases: TGTGCCAGCAGTTCCACAACAGTGAACACAGATACGCAGTATTTT. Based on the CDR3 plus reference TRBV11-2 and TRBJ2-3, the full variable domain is EAGVAQSPRYKIIEKRQSVAFWCNPISGHATLYWYQQILGQGPKLLIQFQNNGVVDDSQLPKDRFSAERLKGVDSTLKIQPAKLEDSAVYLCASSSTTVNTDTQYFGPGTRLTVL.

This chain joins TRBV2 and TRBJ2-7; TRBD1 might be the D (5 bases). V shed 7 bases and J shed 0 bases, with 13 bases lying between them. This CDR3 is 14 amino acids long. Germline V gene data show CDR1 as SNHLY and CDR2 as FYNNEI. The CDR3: CASKGRVNSYEQYV. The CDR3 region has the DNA TGTGCCAGCAAAGGCAGGGTTAACTCCTACGAGCAGTACGTC.

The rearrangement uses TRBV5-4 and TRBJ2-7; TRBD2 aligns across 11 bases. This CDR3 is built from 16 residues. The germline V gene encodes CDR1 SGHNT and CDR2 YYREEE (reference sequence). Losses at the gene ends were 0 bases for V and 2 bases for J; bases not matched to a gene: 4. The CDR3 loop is CASSLGTSGGTYEQYF. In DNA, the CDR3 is TGTGCCAGCAGCTTGGGAACTAGCGGGGGTACCTACGAGCAGTACTTC.

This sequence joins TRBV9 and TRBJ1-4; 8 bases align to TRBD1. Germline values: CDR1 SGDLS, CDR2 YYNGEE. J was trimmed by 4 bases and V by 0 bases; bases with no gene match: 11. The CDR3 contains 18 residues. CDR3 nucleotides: TGTGCCAGCAGCGTAGGTCCCCCACTGACAGGGGATAATGAAAAACTGTTTTTT. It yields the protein CASSVGPPLTGDNEKLFF.

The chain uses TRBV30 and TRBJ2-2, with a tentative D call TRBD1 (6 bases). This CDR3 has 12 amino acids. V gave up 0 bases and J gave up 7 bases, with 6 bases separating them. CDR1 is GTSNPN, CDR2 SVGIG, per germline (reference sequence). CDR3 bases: TGTGCCTGGAGTGTAGGGGGCGGGGAGCTGTTTTTT. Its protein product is CAWSVGGGELFF.

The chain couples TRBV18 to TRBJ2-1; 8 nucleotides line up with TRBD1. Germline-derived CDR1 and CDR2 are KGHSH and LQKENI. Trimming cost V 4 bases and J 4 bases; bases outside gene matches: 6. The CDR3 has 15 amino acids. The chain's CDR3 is CASSRPGTGYNEQFF. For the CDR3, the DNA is TGTGCCAGCTCACGACCAGGGACAGGATACAATGAGCAGTTCTTC.

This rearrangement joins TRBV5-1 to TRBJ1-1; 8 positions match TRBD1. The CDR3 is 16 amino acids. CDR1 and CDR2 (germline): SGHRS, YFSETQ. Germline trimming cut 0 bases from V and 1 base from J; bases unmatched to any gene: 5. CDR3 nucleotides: TGCGCCAGCAGCTTGGCTCAGGGGGCGACGAACACTGAAGCTTTCTTT. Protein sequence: CASSLAQGATNTEAFF.

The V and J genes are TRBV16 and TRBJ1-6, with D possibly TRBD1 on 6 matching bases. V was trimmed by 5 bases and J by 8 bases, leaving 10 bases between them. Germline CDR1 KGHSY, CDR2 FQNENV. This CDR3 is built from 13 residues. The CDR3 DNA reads TGTGCCAGCAGCGCGGGGGCCGATTCACCCCTCCACTTT. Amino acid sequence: CASSAGADSPLHF.

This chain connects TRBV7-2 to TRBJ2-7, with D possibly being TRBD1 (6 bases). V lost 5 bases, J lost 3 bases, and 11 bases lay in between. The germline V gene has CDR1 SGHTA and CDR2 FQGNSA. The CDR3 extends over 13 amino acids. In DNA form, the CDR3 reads TGTGCCAGCAGCCCCGGACAGAACTACGAGCAGTACTTC. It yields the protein CASSPGQNYEQYF.

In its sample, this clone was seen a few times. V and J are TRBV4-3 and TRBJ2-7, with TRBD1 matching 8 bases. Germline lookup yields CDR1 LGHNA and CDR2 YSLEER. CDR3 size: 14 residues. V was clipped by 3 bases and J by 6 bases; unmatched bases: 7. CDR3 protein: CASSHGTGIGEQYF. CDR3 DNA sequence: TGCGCCAGCAGCCACGGGACAGGAATTGGCGAGCAGTACTTC.